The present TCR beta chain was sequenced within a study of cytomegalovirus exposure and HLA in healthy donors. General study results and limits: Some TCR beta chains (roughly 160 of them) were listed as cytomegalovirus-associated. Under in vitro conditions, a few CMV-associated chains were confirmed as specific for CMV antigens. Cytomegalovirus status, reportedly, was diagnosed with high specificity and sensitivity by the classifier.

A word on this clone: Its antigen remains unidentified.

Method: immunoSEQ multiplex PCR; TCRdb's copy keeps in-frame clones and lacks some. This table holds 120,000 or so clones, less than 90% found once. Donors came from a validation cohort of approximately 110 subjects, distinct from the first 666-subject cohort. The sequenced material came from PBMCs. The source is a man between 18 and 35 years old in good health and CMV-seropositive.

The CDR3 is CASEVGQGIDEQFF. Here the CDR3 DNA reads TGTGCCAGCGAGGTGGGACAGGGGATCGATGAGCAGTTCTTC. J is TRBJ2-1 and V is TRBV6-5; 10 bases match TRBD1. Germline CDR1 reads MNHEY; CDR2 reads SVGAGI. The CDR3 sequence is 14 residues long. The V gene end was trimmed by 8 bases and the J gene end by 8 bases; junction bases not matched to a gene: 9.